Given below is one T cell receptor (beta chain) in context. CDR3 size: 14 residues. The germline V gene has CDR1 MNHEY and CDR2 SMNVEV (reference sequence). After removal of 6 bases from V and 5 bases from J, the junction contained 7 bases not matched to a gene. Only in-frame clones appear in the TCRdb table, and some are missing; sequencing was by immunoSEQ multiplex PCR. The sample includes 140,000 to 150,000 clones, roughly 90% of them seen just once. This sample was taken from a study of blood T cell repertoires in COVID-19. The TCR comes from a human donor in a cohort sampled during active COVID-19. The chain joins TRBV27 to TRBJ2-5, with 9 bases lining up with TRBD1. Sample: peripheral blood. CDR3 region: CASRDRGLGETQYF. The CDR3 nucleotides are TGTGCCAGCAGGGACAGGGGTTTAGGGGAGACCCAGTACTTC.